The clone carrying this T cell receptor (beta chain) occurred a few times. TCRdb's table, derived via immunoSEQ multiplex PCR, lists solely in-frame clones and lacks some. The table shows some 1,900,000 clones, with about 95% occurring only once. The data were obtained in a study of shared clonotypes between healthy human individuals. Trimming removed 0 bases from V and 5 bases from J, with 11 bases in between. CDR1 and CDR2 from the germline V gene are MGHRA and YSYEKL. The CDR3 is 15 residues long. Naive CD8 cells comprised CD45RO-negative, CCR7-positively selected cells, excluding terminally differentiated effector memory CD45RA+ cells.

The sequence was collected from a man younger than 35 in good health. This sequence joins TRBV4-1 and TRBJ1-3; possibly TRBD1 for D (6 bases). Sequences were obtained from naive CD8+ T cells sorted from blood. The CDR3 loop is CASSQDQTGRNTIYF. CDR3 nucleotides: TGCGCCAGCAGCCAAGATCAAACAGGGAGAAACACCATATATTTT.